Included here is one T cell receptor beta chain sequence, with context. Its matching antigen is unknown. Germline V CDR1 and CDR2: SGHTA, FQGNSA. V dropped 5 bases and J dropped 2; count of bases not matched to a gene: 9. There are 16 residues in the CDR3. Although they were nominally healthy when sampled, donors likely had unrecorded immune exposures. The data originate from a study of cytomegalovirus exposure and HLA in healthy donors. Study-level points and caveats: There was a cluster of highly shared sequence variants that was likely a sequencing artifact. The study had only CMV serostatus as immune exposure information.

Primers: 60 Vbeta forward and 13 Jbeta reverse. TCRdb keeps only in-frame clones here, not all; method: immunoSEQ multiplex PCR. The table has over 150,000 clones, over 75% seen once. The rearrangement links TRBV7-2 to TRBJ1-1; 9 bases match TRBD1. The TCR sequence derives from a woman in her forties or fifties in good health and CMV-seropositive. The sequenced sample was PBMCs. The CDR3 coding sequence is TGTGCCAGCAGCGTACACAGGGGGCGCGAAAACACTGAAGCTTTCTTT. Amino acid sequence: CASSVHRGRENTEAFF.